This TCR beta chain was identified in a study of shared clonotypes between healthy human individuals. Study-level information: Three plates were used per donor for CD4 naive, three for CD4 memory, two for CD8 naive and one for CD8 memory. Study-wide points: Though the depth was large, rarefaction showed that sorted-subset sequencing was incomplete.

Each replicate PCR on the sorted subsets used 150 to 200 ng DNA (around 30,000 T cell genomes). Method: immunoSEQ multiplex PCR; TCRdb's copy keeps in-frame clones and lacks some. The sample includes more than 1.2 million clones, 98% of them seen just once. Details on this clone: The antigen remains unidentified.

This CDR3 has 15 amino acids. J lost 0 bases, V lost 4 bases, and 3 bases had no gene match. Germline loops: CDR1 SGHDT, CDR2 YYEEEE. This chain connects TRBV5-6 to TRBJ1-4; 7 positions match TRBD1. The origin of this receptor is a man aged 30 to 45 in good health. Input material: naive CD4+ T cells sorted from blood. Subset of the sample: CD45RA+ positively selected. The CDR3: CASSPTGATNEKLFF. The CDR3 DNA is TGTGCCAGCAGCCCTACAGGGGCAACTAATGAAAAACTGTTTTTT.